This T cell receptor (beta chain) came from a study of T cells expressing NK-cell markers. Overall study context: Cells sorted as CD3+CD56+NKG2C+, CD3+CD56+NKG2C- and CD3+CD56-NKG2C+ T cells supplied the TCR beta repertoires. HCMV seropositivity characterized most of the eight sequenced donors, and seronegativity one. Findings and caveats of the study: The HCMV specificity of the expanded NKG2C+ T cell clones stayed unresolved.

Of note for this clonotype: What it binds is unknown.

The V gene's germline CDR1 is SEHNR and CDR2 FQNEAQ (reference sequence). The CDR3 totals 13 residues. One entry per CDR3 protein, without DNA, is what TCRdb gives after re-calling the 5' RACE reads. The table lists under 500,000 distinct CDR3 sequences. J is TRBJ1-2 and V is TRBV7-9. The source of this sequence is a woman between 18 and 69 years old in good health. The material sequenced was blood T cells: a sorted CD56 or NKG2C T cell subset, CD4+ or CD8+ T cells, or bulk PBMC T cells (not recorded which). CDR3 protein: CASSSRGSDGYTF.